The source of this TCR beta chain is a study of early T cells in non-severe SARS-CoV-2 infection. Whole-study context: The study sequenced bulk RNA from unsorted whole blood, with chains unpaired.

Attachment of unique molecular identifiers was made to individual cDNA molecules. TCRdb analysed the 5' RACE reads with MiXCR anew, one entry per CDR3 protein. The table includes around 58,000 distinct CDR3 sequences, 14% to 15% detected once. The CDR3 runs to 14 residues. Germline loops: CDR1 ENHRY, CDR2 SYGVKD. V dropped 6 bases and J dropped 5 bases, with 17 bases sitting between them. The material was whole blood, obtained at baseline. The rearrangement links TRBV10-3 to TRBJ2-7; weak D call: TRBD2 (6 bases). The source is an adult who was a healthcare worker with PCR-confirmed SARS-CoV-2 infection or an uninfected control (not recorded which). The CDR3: CAIRSREEVNEQYF. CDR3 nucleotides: TGTGCCATCAGATCCAGGGAGGAGGTGAACGAGCAGTACTTC.